Shown below are 20 T cell receptor beta chains from a single sample sequenced in a study of blood T cell repertoires in COVID-19. The method was immunoSEQ multiplex PCR; TCRdb's version includes in-frame clones alone and lacks a portion of them. The table lists roughly 160,000 clones, more than 70% of them singletons. Source material: PBMCs or T cells enriched from blood (not recorded which). The receptors were sampled from a man aged 55-75 years who had recovered from COVID-19.

The chain uses TRBV2 and TRBJ2-7; D gene uncertain. The V and J ends lost 4 bases and 2 bases respectively, with 6 bases between them. Germline V gene sequence: CDR1 SNHLY, CDR2 FYNNEI. The CDR3 sequence is 12 residues long. The CDR3 is CASSADTYEQYF. The DNA for the CDR3 is TGTGCCAGCAGTGCCGACACCTACGAGCAGTACTTC.

The chain employs TRBV6-5 and TRBJ1-1, with D possibly TRBD1 on 5 matching bases. V shed 6 bases and J shed 1 base, with 9 bases lying between them. The CDR3 runs 13 residues. Germline V CDR1 and CDR2: MNHEY, SVGAGI. The CDR3 loop reads CASRVRENTEAFF. The CDR3 DNA sequence: TGTGCCAGCAGGGTCAGGGAGAACACTGAAGCTTTCTTT.

The CDR3, as DNA: TGCAGTGCTAGTGGGGGCACCACTAATGAAAAACTGTTTTTT. This gives the protein CSASGGTTNEKLFF. The chain links TRBV20-1 to TRBJ1-4; perhaps TRBD1 as D (6 bases). Trimming left V 3 bases short and J 2 bases short, with 10 bases between. The germline V gene has CDR1 DFQATT and CDR2 SNEGSKA (reference sequence). There are 14 residues in the CDR3.

This clone was picked up a small number of times. The genes are TRBV4-1 and TRBJ1-5, with 9 bases that match TRBD1. With 2 bases clipped from V and 7 bases from J, the junction kept 6 bases outside the gene matches. The CDR3 runs to 15 residues. Germline CDR1 is MGHRA and CDR2 is YSYEKL. CDR3 coding DNA: TGCGCCAGCAGCCAATCTGGACAGGGGATGCAGCCCCAGCATTTT. Translation gives CASSQSGQGMQPQHF.

The V and J genes are TRBV2 and TRBJ2-7; 7 nucleotides align to TRBD1. The V segment lost 6 bases and the J segment 5 bases; nucleotides outside the gene matches: 7. The CDR3 sequence is 13 residues long. Looked up from germline, CDR1 is SNHLY and CDR2 is FYNNEI. CDR3 sequence reads: CASRSTGFNEQYF. The CDR3 DNA is TGTGCCAGCAGGTCGACAGGGTTCAACGAGCAGTACTTC.

This sequence joins TRBV5-8 and TRBJ2-7; maybe TRBD2 (5 bases). The CDR3 extends over 13 amino acids. Germline V CDR1 and CDR2: SGHTS, YDEGEE. The ends were cut back, 5 bases at V and 1 base at J, with 10 bases in the middle. The DNA for the CDR3 is TGTGCCAGCAGTTATCGGGGTTCCTACGAGCAGTACTTC. It is translated as CASSYRGSYEQYF.

The chain uses TRBV6-5 and TRBJ1-1; 9 nucleotides line up with TRBD1. The CDR3 is 13 residues long. CDR1 MNHEY and CDR2 SVGAGI come from the germline V gene. The trim removed 6 bases at V and 7 bases at J, leaving 6 bases unmatched. The DNA for the CDR3 is TGTGCCAGCAGGGACAGGGGAACAGGTGAAGCTTTCTTT. It codes for CASRDRGTGEAFF.

The chain recombines TRBV18 with TRBJ2-7, with TRBD1 matching over 7 bases. The CDR3 has 15 residues. The V gene end was trimmed by 4 bases and the J gene end by 0 bases; junction bases not matched to a gene: 6. The germline CDR1 and CDR2 sequences are KGHSH and LQKENI. The CDR3 nucleotides read TGTGCCAGCTCACGAGACCGGGACAGCTCCTACGAGCAGTACTTC. This codes for CASSRDRDSSYEQYF.

The chain has TRBV7-3 and TRBJ2-4; tentative D call: TRBD1 (8 bases). The CDR3 has 16 amino acids. V lost 5 bases, J lost 3 bases, and 17 bases lay in between. The V gene's germline CDR1 is SGHTA and CDR2 FQGTGA. CDR3 in amino acids: CASSPGGGSDKNIQYF. The CDR3 nucleotides are TGTGCCAGCAGCCCAGGGGGCGGGAGTGACAAAAACATTCAGTACTTC.

The chain combines TRBV20-1 with TRBJ2-5; 7 bases are shared with TRBD2. The CDR3 runs 11 residues. Germline CDR1 is DFQATT and CDR2 is SNEGSKA (reference sequence). Trimming took 1 base from V and 7 from J; bases not matched to a gene: 0. Here the CDR3 DNA reads TGCAGTGCTAGAGCGGGGGGGACCCAGTACTTC. It yields the protein CSARAGGTQYF.

This sequence joins TRBV3-1 (or the pseudogene TRBV3-2) and TRBJ1-2; D call uncertain. The CDR3 runs to 15 residues. V was pared by 5 bases and J by 3 bases, with 16 bases between. In germline, CDR1 is LGHDT, CDR2 YNNKEL (reference sequence). The CDR3 loop is CASSRSRGSDYGYTF. CDR3 bases: TGTGCCAGCAGCAGAAGCCGGGGTTCTGACTATGGCTACACCTTC.

The chain is built from TRBV4-1 and TRBJ2-3; TRBD1 matches 7 bases. There are 17 residues in the CDR3. Germline V gene lookup returns CDR1 MGHRA and CDR2 YSYEKL. V dropped 0 bases and J dropped 3; count of bases not matched to a gene: 9. This chain's CDR3 is CASSQDWRQGLTDTQYF. In DNA, the CDR3 is TGCGCCAGCAGCCAAGATTGGAGACAGGGTCTAACAGATACGCAGTATTTT.

The chain links TRBV5-1 to TRBJ2-5; TRBD2 is a possible D gene (5 bases). In germline, CDR1 is SGHRS, CDR2 YFSETQ. CDR3 size: 16 residues. V was pared by 1 base and J by 2 bases, with 15 bases between. The CDR3: CASSLLGGSIQETQYF. As DNA, the CDR3 is TGCGCCAGCAGCTTGTTGGGCGGGTCGATACAAGAGACCCAGTACTTC.

J is TRBJ2-3 and V is TRBV7-8, with 8 positions matching TRBD2. CDR1 is SGHVS and CDR2 is FQNEAQ in the germline V gene. CDR3 size: 15 residues. J was trimmed by 1 base and V by 4 bases; bases with no gene match: 4. The CDR3 here is CASSWGLVGTDTQYF. In nucleotides, the CDR3 is TGTGCCAGCAGCTGGGGACTAGTGGGCACAGATACGCAGTATTTT.

This clone was counted a single time. The rearrangement uses TRBV5-1 and TRBJ1-2, with D uncertain. The CDR3 spans 15 residues. Germline lookup yields CDR1 SGHRS and CDR2 YFSETQ. V was trimmed by 5 bases and J by 0 bases, leaving 14 bases between them. The CDR3 bases are TGCGCCAGCAGAGAGGGCGTAGGAGCTAACTATGGCTACACCTTC. Protein: CASREGVGANYGYTF.

The chain combines TRBV20-1 with TRBJ2-5; TRBD2 matches at 11 bases. The CDR3 sequence is 16 residues long. Trimming at V came to 3 bases and at J to 2 bases, leaving 8 bases not matched to a gene. CDR1 is DFQATT, CDR2 SNEGSKA, per germline (reference sequence). The CDR3 coding sequence is TGCAGTGCTAGTCCCACCCTAGCGGGGGGTCAAGAGACCCAGTACTTC. Its protein is CSASPTLAGGQETQYF.

The chain employs TRBV3-1 (or the pseudogene TRBV3-2) and TRBJ1-5; weak D call: TRBD1 (6 bases). The germline V and J ends were trimmed by 0 bases and 5 bases, with 20 bases remaining between them. Germline lookup yields CDR1 LGHDT and CDR2 YNNKEL (reference sequence). The CDR3 sequence is 18 residues long. Here the CDR3 reads CASSQDEEGANRDQPQHF. The CDR3 DNA reads as TGTGCCAGCAGCCAAGATGAGGAAGGGGCAAACAGGGATCAGCCCCAGCATTTT.

The V call is TRBV19, the J call TRBJ1-5; 7 nucleotides align to TRBD1. CDR3 size: 16 residues. Germline V CDR1 and CDR2: LNHDA, SQIVND (reference sequence). The ends lost 1 base at V and 2 bases at J; junction bases unmatched: 5. The CDR3 DNA is TGTGCCAGTAGTATAGGGAGGGGGCTTGGCAATCAGCCCCAGCATTTT. Its translation is CASSIGRGLGNQPQHF. The variable domain in full, with the rest retrieved from reference TRBV19 and TRBJ1-5, is DGGITQSPKYLFRKEGQNVTLSCEQNLNHDAMYWYRQDPGQGLRLIYYSQIVNDFQKGDIAEGYSVSREKKESFPLTVTSAQKNPTAFYLCASSIGRGLGNQPQHFGDGTRLSIL.

The J gene is TRBJ2-3, the V gene TRBV10-3; TRBD2 agrees at 7 bases. Germline CDR1 ENHRY, CDR2 SYGVKD. Trimming took 6 bases from V and 4 from J; bases not matched to a gene: 7. This CDR3 region has 14 residues. Written as DNA, the CDR3 is TGTGCCATCAGCCCGGCGGGAGAGGCAGATACGCAGTATTTT. Amino acid sequence: CAISPAGEADTQYF.

The gene calls are TRBV18 and TRBJ2-5; D is ambiguous. Germline lookup yields CDR1 KGHSH and CDR2 LQKENI. The CDR3 has 11 amino acids. The V end lost 3 bases, the J end lost 5 bases, and 4 bases lay between the germline ends. Here the CDR3 reads CASSPRETQYF. DNA for the CDR3: TGTGCCAGCTCACCCAGGGAGACCCAGTACTTC.